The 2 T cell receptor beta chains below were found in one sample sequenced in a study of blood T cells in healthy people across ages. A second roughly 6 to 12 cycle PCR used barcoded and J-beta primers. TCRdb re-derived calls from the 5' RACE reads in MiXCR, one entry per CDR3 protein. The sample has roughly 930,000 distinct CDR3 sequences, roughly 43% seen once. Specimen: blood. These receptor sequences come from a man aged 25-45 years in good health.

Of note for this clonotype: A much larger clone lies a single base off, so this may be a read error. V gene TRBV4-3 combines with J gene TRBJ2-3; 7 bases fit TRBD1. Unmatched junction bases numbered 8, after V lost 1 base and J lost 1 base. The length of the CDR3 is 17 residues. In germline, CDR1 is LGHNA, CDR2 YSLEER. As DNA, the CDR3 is TGCGCCAGCAGCCAAGGGTTACCAGGGACAGGCACAGATACGCAGTATTTT. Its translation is CASSQGLPGTGTDTQYF.

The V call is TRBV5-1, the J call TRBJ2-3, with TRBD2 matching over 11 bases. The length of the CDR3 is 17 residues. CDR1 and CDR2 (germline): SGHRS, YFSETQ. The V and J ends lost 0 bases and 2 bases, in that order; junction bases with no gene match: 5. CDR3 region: CASSLAGLAGNTDTQYF. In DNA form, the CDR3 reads TGCGCCAGCAGCTTGGCCGGACTAGCGGGTAACACAGATACGCAGTATTTT.